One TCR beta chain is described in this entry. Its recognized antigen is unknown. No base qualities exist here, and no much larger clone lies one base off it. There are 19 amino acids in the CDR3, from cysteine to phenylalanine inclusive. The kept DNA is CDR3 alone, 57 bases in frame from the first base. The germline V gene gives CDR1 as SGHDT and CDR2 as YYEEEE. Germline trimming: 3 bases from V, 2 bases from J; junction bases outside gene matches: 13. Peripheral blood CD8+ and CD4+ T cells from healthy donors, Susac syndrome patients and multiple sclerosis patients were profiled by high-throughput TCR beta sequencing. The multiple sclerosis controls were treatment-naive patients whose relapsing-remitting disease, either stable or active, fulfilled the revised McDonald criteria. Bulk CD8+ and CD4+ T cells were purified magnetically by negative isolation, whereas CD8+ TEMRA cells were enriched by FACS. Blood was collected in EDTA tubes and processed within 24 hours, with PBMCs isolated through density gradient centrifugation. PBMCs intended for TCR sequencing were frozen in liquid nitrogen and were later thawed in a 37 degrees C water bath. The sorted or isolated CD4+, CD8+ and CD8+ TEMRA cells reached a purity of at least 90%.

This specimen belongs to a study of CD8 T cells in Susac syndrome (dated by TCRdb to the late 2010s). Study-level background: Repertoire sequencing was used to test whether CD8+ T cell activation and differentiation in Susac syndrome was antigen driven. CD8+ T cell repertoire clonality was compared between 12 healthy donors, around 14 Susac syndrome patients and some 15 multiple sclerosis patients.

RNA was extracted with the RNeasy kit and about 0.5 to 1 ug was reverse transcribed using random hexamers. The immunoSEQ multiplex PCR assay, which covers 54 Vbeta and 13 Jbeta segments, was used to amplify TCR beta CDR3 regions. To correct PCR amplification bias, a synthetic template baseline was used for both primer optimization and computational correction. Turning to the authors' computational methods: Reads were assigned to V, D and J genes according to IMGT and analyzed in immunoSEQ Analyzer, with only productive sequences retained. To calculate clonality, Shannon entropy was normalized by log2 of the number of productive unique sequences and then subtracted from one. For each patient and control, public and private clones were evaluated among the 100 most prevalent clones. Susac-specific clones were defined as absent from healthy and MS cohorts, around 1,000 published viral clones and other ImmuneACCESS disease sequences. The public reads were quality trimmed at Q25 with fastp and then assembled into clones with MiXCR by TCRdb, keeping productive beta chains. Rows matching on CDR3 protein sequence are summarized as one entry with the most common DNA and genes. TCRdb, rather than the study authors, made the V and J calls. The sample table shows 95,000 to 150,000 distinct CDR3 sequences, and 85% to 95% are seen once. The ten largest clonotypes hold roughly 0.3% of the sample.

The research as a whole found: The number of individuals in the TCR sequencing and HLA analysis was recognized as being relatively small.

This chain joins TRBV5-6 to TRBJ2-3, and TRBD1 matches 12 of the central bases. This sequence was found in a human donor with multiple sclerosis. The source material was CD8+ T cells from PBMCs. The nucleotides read TGTGCCAGCAGCTCGATCGCCGGGACAGGGGGCCCCGACACAGATACGCAGTATTTT. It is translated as CASSSIAGTGGPDTDTQYF.